This T cell receptor beta chain was profiled in a study of regulatory T cells in long-lasting Graves disease. Overall study findings and caveats: TCR diversity was lower in persistent than newly diagnosed Graves' disease.

HTBI primers from iRepertoire and Arm-PCR of CDR3 regions yielded the TCR beta libraries. In TCRdb, the multiplex PCR reads were re-called with MiXCR into one record per CDR3 protein. The table has 620,000 or so distinct CDR3 sequences, around 15% seen once. CDR3 length equals 15 residues. The V gene's germline CDR1 is SNHLY and CDR2 FYNNEI. V lost 0 bases to trimming and J lost 5 bases; unmatched junction nucleotides: 5. This clonotype appeared many times. Its cognate antigen is unknown. Sample time point: newly diagnosed GD, antithyroid drugs for less than 3 months. PBMC RNA was the source of the TCR library. Separately, the same data were catalogued under a study of T cells in Graves' hyperthyroidism and ophthalmopathy. That work states: TCR CDR3 regions were first amplified by RT-PCR with HTBI primers.

The sequence came from a woman younger than 45 with Graves disease. The rearrangement links TRBV2 to TRBJ2-7, with 9 bases aligning to TRBD1. The sequencing used peripheral blood mononuclear cells (PBMCs), collected at new diagnosis, from a patient treated with antithyroid drugs. CDR3 sequence reads: CASSEAGTGKNEQYF. Here the CDR3 DNA reads TGTGCCAGCAGTGAAGCCGGGACAGGGAAAAACGAGCAGTACTTC.